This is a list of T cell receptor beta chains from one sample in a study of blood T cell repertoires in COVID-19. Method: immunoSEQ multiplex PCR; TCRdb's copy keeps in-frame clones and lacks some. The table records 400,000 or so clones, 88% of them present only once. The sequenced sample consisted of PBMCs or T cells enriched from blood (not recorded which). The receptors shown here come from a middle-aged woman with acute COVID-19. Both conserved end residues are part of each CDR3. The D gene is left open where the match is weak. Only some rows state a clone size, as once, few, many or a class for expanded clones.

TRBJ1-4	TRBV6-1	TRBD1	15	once	TGTGCCAGCAGTGAAGGACAGGGTCCTAATGAAAAACTGTTTTTT	CASSEGQGPNEKLFF
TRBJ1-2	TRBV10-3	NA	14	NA	TGTGCCATCAGTGAGTCGAGCCTTAACTATGGCTACACCTTC	CAISESSLNYGYTF
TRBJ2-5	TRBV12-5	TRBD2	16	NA	TGTGCTAGTGGTTCTCCTAGCGGGGGGTACCAAGAGACCCAGTACTTC	CASGSPSGGYQETQYF
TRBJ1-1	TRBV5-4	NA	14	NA	TGTGCCAGCAGCTTCGGGGGGCGGATCACTGAAGCTTTCTTT	CASSFGGRITEAFF
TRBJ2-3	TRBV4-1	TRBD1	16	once	TGCGCCAGCAGCCTCCACCGGGACAGGGGCACAGATACGCAGTATTTT	CASSLHRDRGTDTQYF
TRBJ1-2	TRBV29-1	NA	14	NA	TGCAGCGTTGAAAGAGACGGCGGGGGCCATGGCTACACCTTC	CSVERDGGGHGYTF
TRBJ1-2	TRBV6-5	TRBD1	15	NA	TGTGCCAGCAGTTACGAAGGGACAGGGAACTATGGCTACACCTTC	CASSYEGTGNYGYTF
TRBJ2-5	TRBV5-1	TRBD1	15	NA	TGCGCCAGCAGCTTGCGGGGACAGGCGAAAGAGACCCAGTACTTC	CASSLRGQAKETQYF
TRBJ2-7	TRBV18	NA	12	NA	TGTGCCAGCTCACCATCTATCAACGAGCAGTACTTC	CASSPSINEQYF
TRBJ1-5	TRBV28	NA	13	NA	TGTGCCAGCAGATTGGGACTGTCGCGGCCCCAGCATTTT	CASRLGLSRPQHF
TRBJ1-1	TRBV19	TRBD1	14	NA	TGTGCCAGTAGTATAAGGACAGGCGCCTTTGAAGCTTTCTTT	CASSIRTGAFEAFF
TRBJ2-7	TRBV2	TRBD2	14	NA	TGTGCCAGCAGTCTAGCGGGGGGGTCCTACGAGCAGTACTTC	CASSLAGGSYEQYF
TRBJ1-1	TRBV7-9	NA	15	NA	TGTGCCCTTCTGGGGGCCCACGCTTTGAACACTGAAGCTTTCTTT	CALLGAHALNTEAFF
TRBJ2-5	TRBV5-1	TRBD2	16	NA	TGCGCCAGCCCTCTCCCTACAGCGGGGGGCCAAGAGACCCAGTACTTC	CASPLPTAGGQETQYF